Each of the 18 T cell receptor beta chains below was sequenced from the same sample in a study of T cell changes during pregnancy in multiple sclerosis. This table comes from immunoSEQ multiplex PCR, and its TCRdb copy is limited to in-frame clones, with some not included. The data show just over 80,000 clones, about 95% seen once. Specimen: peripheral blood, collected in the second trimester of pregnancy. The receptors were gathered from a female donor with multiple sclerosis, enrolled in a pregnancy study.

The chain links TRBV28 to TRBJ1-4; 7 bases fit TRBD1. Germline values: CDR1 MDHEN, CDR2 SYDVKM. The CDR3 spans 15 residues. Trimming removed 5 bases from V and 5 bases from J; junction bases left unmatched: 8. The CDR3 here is CASSAGTAINEKLFF. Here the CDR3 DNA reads TGTGCCAGCAGTGCCGGGACAGCGATCAATGAAAAACTGTTTTTT.

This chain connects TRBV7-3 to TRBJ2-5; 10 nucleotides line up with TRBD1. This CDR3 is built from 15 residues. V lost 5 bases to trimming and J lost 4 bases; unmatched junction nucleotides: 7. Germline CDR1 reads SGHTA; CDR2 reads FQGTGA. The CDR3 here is CASSLRQGAGETQYF. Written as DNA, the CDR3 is TGTGCCAGCAGCCTTCGACAGGGGGCGGGAGAGACCCAGTACTTC.

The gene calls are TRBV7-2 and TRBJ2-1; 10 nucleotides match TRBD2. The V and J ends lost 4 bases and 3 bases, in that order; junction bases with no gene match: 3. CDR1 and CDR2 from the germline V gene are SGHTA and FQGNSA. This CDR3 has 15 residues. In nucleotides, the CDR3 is TGTGCCAGCAGCTCACTAGCGGGAATCTACAATGAGCAGTTCTTC. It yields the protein CASSSLAGIYNEQFF.

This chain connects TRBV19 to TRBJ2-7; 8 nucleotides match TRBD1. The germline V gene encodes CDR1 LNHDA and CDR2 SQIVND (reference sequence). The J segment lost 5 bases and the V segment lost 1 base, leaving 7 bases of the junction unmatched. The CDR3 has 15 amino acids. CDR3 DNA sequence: TGTGCCAGTAGTATAGCTCAGGGGGCGATAAACGAGCAGTACTTC. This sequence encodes CASSIAQGAINEQYF.

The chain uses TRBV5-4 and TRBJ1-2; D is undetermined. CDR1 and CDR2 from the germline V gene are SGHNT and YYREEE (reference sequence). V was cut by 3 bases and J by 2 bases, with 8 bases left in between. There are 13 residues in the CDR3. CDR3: CASSYDGNYGYTF. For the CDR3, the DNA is TGTGCCAGCAGCTACGACGGGAACTATGGCTACACCTTC. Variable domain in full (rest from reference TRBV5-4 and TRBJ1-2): ETGVTQSPTHLIKTRGQQVTLRCSSQSGHNTVSWYQQALGQGPQFIFQYYREEENGRGNFPPRFSGLQFPNYSSELNVNALELDDSALYLCASSYDGNYGYTFGSGTRLTVV.

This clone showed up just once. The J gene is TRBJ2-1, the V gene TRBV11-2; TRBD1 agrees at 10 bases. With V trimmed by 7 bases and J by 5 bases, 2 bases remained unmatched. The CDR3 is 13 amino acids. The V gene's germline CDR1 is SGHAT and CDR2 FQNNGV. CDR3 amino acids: CASTGQGDNEQFF. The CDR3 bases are TGTGCCAGCACCGGACAGGGGGACAATGAGCAGTTCTTC.

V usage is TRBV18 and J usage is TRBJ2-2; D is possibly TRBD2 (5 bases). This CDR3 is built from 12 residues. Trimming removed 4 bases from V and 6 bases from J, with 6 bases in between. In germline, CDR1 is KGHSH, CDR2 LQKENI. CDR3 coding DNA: TGTGCCAGCTCACGGGAGCCCGGGGAGCTGTTTTTT. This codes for CASSREPGELFF.

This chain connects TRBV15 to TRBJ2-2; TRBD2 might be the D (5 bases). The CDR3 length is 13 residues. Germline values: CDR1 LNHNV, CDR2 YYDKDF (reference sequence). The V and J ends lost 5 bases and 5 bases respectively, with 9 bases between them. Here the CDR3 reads CATSERETGELFF. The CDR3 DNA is TGTGCCACCAGCGAGAGGGAGACCGGGGAGCTGTTTTTT.

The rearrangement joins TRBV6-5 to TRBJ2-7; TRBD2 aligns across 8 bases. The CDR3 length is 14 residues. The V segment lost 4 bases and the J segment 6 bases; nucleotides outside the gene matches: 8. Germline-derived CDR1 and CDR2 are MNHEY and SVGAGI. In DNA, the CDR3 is TGTGCCAGCAGTTCCCCCCGGACTAGCCGCGAGCAGTACTTC. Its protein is CASSSPRTSREQYF.

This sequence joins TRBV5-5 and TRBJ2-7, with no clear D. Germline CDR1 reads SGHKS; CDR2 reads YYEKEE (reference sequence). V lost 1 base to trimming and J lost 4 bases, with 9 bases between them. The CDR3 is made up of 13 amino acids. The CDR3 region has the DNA TGTGCCAGCAGCTTGATATCTACTTACGAGCAGTACTTC. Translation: CASSLISTYEQYF.

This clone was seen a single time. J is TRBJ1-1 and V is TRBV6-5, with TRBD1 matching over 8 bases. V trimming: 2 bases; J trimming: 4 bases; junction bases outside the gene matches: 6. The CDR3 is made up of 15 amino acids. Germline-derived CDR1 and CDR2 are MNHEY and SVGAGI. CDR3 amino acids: CASSYRTGRSTEAFF. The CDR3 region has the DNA TGTGCCAGCAGTTACCGGACAGGGAGGTCCACTGAAGCTTTCTTT.

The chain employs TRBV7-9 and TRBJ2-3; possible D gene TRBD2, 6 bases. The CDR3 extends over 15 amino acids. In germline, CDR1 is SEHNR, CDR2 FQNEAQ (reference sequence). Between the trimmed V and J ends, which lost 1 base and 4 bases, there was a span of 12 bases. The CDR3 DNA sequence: TGTGCCAGCAGCTTAGGCGTTGCGGGGTCAGATACGCAGTATTTT. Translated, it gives CASSLGVAGSDTQYF.

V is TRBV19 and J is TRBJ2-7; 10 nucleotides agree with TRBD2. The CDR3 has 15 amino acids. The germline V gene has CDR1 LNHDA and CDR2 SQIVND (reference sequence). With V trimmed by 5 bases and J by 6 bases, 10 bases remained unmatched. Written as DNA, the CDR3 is TGTGCCAGTAGTTCCAGAGGCCTAGCGGGAGTCGAGCAGTACTTC. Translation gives CASSSRGLAGVEQYF. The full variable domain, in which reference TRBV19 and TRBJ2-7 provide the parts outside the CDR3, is DGGITQSPKYLFRKEGQNVTLSCEQNLNHDAMYWYRQDPGQGLRLIYYSQIVNDFQKGDIAEGYSVSREKKESFPLTVTSAQKNPTAFYLCASSSRGLAGVEQYFGPGTRLTVT.

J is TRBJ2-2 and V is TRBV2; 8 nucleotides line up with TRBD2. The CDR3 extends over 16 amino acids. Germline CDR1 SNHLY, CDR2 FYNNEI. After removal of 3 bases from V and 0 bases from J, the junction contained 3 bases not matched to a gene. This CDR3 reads CASSEVSGANTGELFF. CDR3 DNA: TGTGCCAGCAGTGAGGTTAGCGGGGCGAACACCGGGGAGCTGTTTTTT. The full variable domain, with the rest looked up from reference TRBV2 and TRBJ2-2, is EPEVTQTPSHQVTQMGQEVILRCVPISNHLYFYWYRQILGQKVEFLVSFYNNEISEKSEIFDDQFSVERPDGSNFTLKIRSTKLEDSAMYFCASSEVSGANTGELFFGEGSRLTVL.

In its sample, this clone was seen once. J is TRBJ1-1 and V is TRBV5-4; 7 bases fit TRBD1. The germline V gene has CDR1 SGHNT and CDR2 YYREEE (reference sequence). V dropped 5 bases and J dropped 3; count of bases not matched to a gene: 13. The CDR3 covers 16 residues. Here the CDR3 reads CASRAPREDRDTEAFF. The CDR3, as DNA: TGTGCCAGCAGGGCCCCCCGAGAAGACAGGGACACTGAAGCTTTCTTT. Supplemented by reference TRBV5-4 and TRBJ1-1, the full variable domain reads ETGVTQSPTHLIKTRGQQVTLRCSSQSGHNTVSWYQQALGQGPQFIFQYYREEENGRGNFPPRFSGLQFPNYSSELNVNALELDDSALYLCASRAPREDRDTEAFFGQGTRLTVV.

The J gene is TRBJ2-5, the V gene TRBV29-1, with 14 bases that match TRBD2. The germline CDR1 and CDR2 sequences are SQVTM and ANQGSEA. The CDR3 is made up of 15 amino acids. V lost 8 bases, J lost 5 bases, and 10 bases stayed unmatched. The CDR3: CSLRTSGRLGETQYF. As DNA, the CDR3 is TGCAGCCTTCGGACTAGCGGGAGGCTAGGGGAGACCCAGTACTTC.

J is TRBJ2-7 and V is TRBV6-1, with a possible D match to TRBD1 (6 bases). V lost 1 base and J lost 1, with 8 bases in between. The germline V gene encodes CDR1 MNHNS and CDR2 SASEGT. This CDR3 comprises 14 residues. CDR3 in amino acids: CASSEGDTSYEQYF. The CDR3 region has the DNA TGTGCCAGCAGTGAAGGGGACACTTCCTACGAGCAGTACTTC.

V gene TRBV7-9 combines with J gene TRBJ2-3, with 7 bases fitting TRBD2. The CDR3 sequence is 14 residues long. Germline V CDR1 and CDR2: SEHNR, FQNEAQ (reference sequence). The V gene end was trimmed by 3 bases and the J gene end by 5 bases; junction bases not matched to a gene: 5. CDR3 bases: TGTGCCAGCAGCTTGTCTAGCGGTCTAGATACGCAGTATTTT. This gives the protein CASSLSSGLDTQYF. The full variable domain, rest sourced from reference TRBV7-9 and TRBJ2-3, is DTGVSQNPRHKITKRGQNVTFRCDPISEHNRLYWYRQTLGQGPEFLTYFQNEAQLEKSRLLSDRFSAERPKGSFSTLEIQRTEQGDSAMYLCASSLSSGLDTQYFGPGTRLTVL.